This T cell receptor (beta chain) came from a study of cytomegalovirus exposure and HLA in healthy donors. Study results and caveats: In a later analysis, HLA-associated beta chains showed higher expansion and lower generation probabilities than comparable chains.

Germline CDR1 and CDR2: SGHRS and YFSETQ. With 0 bases removed from V and 5 bases from J, the gap between germline ends came to 8 bases. The CDR3 is 13 residues long. Turning to this clone: The target antigen is unknown.

This PCR relied on a set of 60 Vbeta primers and 13 Jbeta primers. This table comes from immunoSEQ multiplex PCR, and its TCRdb copy is limited to in-frame clones, with some not included. The profile covers about 180,000 clones, with over 60% appearing a single time and around 1.5% taken by the ten largest. The sequence came from a man in his late teens or twenties in good health and CMV-seronegative. The material sequenced was PBMCs. The chain is built from TRBV5-1 and TRBJ1-2; D is uncertain. DNA for the CDR3: TGCGCCAGCAGCTTGGCCTCCAGTTATGGCTACACCTTC. This codes for CASSLASSYGYTF.